This TCR beta chain was retrieved from a study of blood T cell repertoires in COVID-19. CDR1 and CDR2 (germline): SGHVS, FQNEAQ. The CDR3 runs 14 residues. V lost 5 bases, J lost 5 bases, and 15 bases lay in between. Repertoires were generated with immunoSEQ multiplex PCR, while TCRdb's copy carries only in-frame clones and drops some. The table shows around 170,000 clones, with roughly 83% occurring only once. The V call is TRBV7-8, the J call TRBJ1-1; D is unresolved. The sequenced sample consisted of peripheral blood. The TCR was taken from a man aged 18-30 years with active or convalescent COVID-19. The CDR3 DNA sequence: TGTGCCAGCAGCCTCCGTGGTCGGGGAACTGAAGCTTTCTTT. Translated, it gives CASSLRGRGTEAFF.